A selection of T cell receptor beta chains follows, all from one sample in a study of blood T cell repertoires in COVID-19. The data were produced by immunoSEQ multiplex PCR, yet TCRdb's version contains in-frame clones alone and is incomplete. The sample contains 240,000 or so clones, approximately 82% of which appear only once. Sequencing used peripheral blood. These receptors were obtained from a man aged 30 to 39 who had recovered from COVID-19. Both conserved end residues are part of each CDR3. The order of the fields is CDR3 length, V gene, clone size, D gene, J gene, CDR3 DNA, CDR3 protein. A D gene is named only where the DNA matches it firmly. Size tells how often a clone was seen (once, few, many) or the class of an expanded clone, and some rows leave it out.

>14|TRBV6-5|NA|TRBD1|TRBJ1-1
TGTGCCAGCAGTCGGACAGGGGGCGCCGCTGAAGCTTTCTTT
CASSRTGGAAEAFF
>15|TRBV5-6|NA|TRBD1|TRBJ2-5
TGTGCCAGCAACCGACAGGGGGCGAGAGGAGAGACCCAGTACTTC
CASNRQGARGETQYF
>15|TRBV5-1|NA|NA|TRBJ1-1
TGCGCCAGCAGCTCCGAGACGGGAATGAACACTGAAGCTTTCTTT
CASSSETGMNTEAFF
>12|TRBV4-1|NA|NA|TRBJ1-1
TGCGCCAGCAGCGGCGGGGGGAGGGAAGCTTTCTTT
CASSGGGREAFF
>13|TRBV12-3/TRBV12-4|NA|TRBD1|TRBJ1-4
TGTGCCAGCAGCGCCGACAGGGGGGAAAAACTGTTTTTT
CASSADRGEKLFF
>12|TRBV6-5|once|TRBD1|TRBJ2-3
TGTGCCAGCAAGGGGGCCACAGATACGCAGTATTTT
CASKGATDTQYF
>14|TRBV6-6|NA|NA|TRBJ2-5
TGTGCCAGCAGGGACAGCATTACTCAAGAGACCCAGTACTTC
CASRDSITQETQYF
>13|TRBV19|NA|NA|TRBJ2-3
TGTGCCAGTAGTAACCGGGACACAGATACGCAGTATTTT
CASSNRDTDTQYF
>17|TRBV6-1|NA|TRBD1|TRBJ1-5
TGTGCCAGCAGTGAAGCCCGAGGGACAGTTCGAAAACAGCCCCAGCATTTT
CASSEARGTVRKQPQHF
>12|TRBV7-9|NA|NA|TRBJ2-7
TGTGCCAGCAGTTACAAACCCTACGAGCAGTACTTC
CASSYKPYEQYF
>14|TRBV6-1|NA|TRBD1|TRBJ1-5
TGTGCCAGCAGTGAATGGACAGGGAATCAGCCCCAGCATTTT
CASSEWTGNQPQHF
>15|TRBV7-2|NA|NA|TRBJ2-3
TGTGCCAGCAGCTTACCCCCCCCTAGCACAGATACGCAGTATTTT
CASSLPPPSTDTQYF
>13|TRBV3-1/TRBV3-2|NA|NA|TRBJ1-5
TGTGCCAGCAGCCACGCAGGCATATCGCCCCAGCATTTT
CASSHAGISPQHF
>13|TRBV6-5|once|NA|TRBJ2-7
TGTGCCGCCAGCCGGCGGGGCTCCTACGAGCAGTACTTC
CAASRRGSYEQYF
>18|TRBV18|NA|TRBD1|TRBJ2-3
TGTGCCAGCTCACCACTAAAACCGGACAGGTGGGACACAGATACGCAGTATTTT
CASSPLKPDRWDTDTQYF
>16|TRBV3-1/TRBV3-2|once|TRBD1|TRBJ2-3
TGTGCCAGCAGCCAAGAATTCGGGACAGGGATAGATACGCAGTATTTT
CASSQEFGTGIDTQYF
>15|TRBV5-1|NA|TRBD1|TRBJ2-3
TGCGCCAGCAGCTCGGACAGGGCTAGCACAGATACGCAGTATTTT
CASSSDRASTDTQYF
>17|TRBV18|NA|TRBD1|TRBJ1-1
TGTGCCAGCTCACCACCCAATCCGGGACAGGGTGGGACTGAAGCTTTCTTT
CASSPPNPGQGGTEAFF
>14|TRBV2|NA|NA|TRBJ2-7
TGTGCCAGCAGTGAACTGGGGGGATCGGTCGAGCAGTACTTC
CASSELGGSVEQYF
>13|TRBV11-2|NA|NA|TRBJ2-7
TGTGCCAGCAGCCCTTTGAACGCGGACGAGCAGTACTTC
CASSPLNADEQYF
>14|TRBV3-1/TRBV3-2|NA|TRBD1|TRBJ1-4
TGTGCCAGCAGCCTCCGGACAGGGAATGAAAAACTGTTTTTT
CASSLRTGNEKLFF
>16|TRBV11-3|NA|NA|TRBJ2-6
TGTGCCAGCAGCTTATCCCCAGGGGTTGGGGCCAACGTCCTGACTTTC
CASSLSPGVGANVLTF
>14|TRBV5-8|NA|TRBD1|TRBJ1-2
TGTGCCAGCAGCGCGGACAGGGGGAACGGTGGCTACACCTTC
CASSADRGNGGYTF
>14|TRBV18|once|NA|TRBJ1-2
TGTGCCAGCTCACTCACCGAGAAGGCGGGTGGCTACACCTTC
CASSLTEKAGGYTF
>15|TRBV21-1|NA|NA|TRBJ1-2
TGTGCCAGCAGCACCCGACAGAGTGCTAACTATGGCTACACCTTC
CASSTRQSANYGYTF
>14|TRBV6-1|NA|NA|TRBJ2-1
TGTGCCAGCAGTGAATTGAGTATTTCCCGGGAGCAGTTCTTC
CASSELSISREQFF
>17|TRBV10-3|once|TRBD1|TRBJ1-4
TGTGCCATCAGTGAGTCGACGTTAGGAGGGGGCGGTGAAAAACTGTTTTTT
CAISESTLGGGGEKLFF
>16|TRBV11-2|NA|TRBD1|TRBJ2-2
TGTGCCAGCAGCTTAGGGACAGGGGGCTACACCGGGGAGCTGTTTTTT
CASSLGTGGYTGELFF
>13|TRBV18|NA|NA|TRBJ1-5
TGTGCCAGCTCAGAGACTGACGATCAGCCCCAGCATTTT
CASSETDDQPQHF
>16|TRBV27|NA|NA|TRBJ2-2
TGTGCCAGCAGTTTATTCGGACAGCCGAACACCGGGGAGCTGTTTTTT
CASSLFGQPNTGELFF
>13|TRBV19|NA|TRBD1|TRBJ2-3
TGTGCCAGTAGTACCAGGGGGCCAGATACGCAGTATTTT
CASSTRGPDTQYF
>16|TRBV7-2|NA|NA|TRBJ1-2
TGTGCCAGCAGCTTAGATGGACCCGGAGCGGGCTATGGCTACACCTTC
CASSLDGPGAGYGYTF
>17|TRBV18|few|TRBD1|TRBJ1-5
TGTGCCAGCTCACGGGACAGCGCCAGGCAGGCCGTTCAGCCCCAGCATTTT
CASSRDSARQAVQPQHF
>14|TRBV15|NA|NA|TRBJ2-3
TGTGCCACCAGCAGAGACAGGGCGAGTGATACGCAGTATTTT
CATSRDRASDTQYF
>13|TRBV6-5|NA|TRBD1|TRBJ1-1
TGTGCCAGCAGTTACAGGGGGCATACTGAAGCTTTCTTT
CASSYRGHTEAFF